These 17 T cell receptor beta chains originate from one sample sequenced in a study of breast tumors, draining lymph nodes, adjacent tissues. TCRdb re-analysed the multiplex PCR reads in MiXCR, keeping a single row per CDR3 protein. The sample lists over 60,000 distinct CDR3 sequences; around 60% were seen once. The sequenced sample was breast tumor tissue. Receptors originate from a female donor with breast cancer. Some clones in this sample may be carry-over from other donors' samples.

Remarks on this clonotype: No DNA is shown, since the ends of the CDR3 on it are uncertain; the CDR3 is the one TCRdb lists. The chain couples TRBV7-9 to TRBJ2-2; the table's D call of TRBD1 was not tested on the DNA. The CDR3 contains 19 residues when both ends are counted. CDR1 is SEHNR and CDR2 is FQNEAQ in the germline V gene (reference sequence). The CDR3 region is CASRPTGVPETQYFGELFF.

The CDR3 spells CSLSGEDTQYF. CDR3 nucleotide sequence: TGCAGCTTAAGCGGGGAGGATACGCAGTATTTT. The genes are TRBV29-1 and TRBJ2-3, with 7 bases fitting TRBD2. Germline CDR1 and CDR2: SQVTM and ANQGSEA. Trimming removed 8 bases from V and 6 bases from J; junction bases left unmatched: 5. This CDR3 spans 11 amino acids.

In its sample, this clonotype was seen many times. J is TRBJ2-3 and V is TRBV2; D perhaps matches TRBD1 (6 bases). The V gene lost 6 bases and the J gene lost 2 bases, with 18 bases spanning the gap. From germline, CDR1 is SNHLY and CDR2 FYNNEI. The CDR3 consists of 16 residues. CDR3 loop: CASRMSAGDATDTQYF. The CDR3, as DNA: TGTGCCAGCAGGATGTCGGCAGGGGATGCCACAGATACGCAGTATTTT.

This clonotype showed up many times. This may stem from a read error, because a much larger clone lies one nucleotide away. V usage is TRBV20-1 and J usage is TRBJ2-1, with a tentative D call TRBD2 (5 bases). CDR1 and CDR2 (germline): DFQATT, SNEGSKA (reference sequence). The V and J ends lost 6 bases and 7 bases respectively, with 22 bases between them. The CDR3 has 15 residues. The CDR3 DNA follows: TGCAGTGCGGTTTCTCCCCTTAGCGTAGCGAATGAGCAGTTCTTC. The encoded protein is CSAVSPLSVANEQFF.

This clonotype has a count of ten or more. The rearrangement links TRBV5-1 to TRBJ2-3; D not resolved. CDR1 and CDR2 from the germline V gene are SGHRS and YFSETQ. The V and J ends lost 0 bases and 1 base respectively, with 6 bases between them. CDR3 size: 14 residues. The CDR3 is CASSLEMGTDTQYF. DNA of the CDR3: TGCGCCAGCAGCTTGGAGATGGGCACAGATACGCAGTATTTT.

The DNA for the CDR3 is TGTGCCAGCAGTCCGAGTGGGAGGAGTGGCTACACCTTC. It specifies CASSPSGRSGYTF. V usage is TRBV12-3 or TRBV12-4 and J usage is TRBJ1-2; unclear D gene. This CDR3 spans 13 amino acids. Deletions cut 5 bases from V and 7 bases from J, with 14 bases between.

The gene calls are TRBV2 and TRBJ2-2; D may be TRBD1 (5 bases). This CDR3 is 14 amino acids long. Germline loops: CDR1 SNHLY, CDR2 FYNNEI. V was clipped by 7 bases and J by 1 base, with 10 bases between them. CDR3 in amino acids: CASNDQGNTGELFF. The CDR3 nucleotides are TGTGCCAGCAATGATCAGGGGAACACCGGGGAGCTGTTTTTT. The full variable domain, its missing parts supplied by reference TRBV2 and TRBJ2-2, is EPEVTQTPSHQVTQMGQEVILRCVPISNHLYFYWYRQILGQKVEFLVSFYNNEISEKSEIFDDQFSVERPDGSNFTLKIRSTKLEDSAMYFCASNDQGNTGELFFGEGSRLTVL.

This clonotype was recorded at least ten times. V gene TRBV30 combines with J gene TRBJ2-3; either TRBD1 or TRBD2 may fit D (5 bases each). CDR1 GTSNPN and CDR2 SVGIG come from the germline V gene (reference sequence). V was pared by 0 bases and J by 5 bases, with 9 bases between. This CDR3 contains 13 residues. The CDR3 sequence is CAWSVQAGDTQYF. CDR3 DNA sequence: TGTGCCTGGAGTGTACAGGCGGGAGATACGCAGTATTTT.

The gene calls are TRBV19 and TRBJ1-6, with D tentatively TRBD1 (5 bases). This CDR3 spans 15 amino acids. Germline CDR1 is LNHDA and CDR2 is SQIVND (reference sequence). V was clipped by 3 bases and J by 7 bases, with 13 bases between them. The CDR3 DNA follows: TGTGCCAGTAGTATGGGGCGCGGCCCGAATTCACCCCTCCACTTT. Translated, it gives CASSMGRGPNSPLHF.

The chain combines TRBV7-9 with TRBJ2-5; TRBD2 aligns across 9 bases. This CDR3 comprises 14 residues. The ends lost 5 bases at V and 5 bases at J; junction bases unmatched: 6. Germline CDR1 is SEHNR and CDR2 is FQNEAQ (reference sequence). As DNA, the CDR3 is TGTGCCAGCAGCGCGGGAGGGCCAGTGGAGACCCAGTACTTC. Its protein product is CASSAGGPVETQYF.

The CDR3 DNA follows: TGTGCCAGCAGTCCGACCGGGACAGAGGGTGGCTACACCTTC. Translating it yields CASSPTGTEGGYTF. The V and J genes are TRBV6-6 and TRBJ1-2, with TRBD1 matching 7 bases. V lost 5 bases, J lost 7 bases, and 10 bases stayed unmatched. The CDR3 is made up of 14 amino acids. Per germline, CDR1 MNHNY and CDR2 SVGAGI (reference sequence).

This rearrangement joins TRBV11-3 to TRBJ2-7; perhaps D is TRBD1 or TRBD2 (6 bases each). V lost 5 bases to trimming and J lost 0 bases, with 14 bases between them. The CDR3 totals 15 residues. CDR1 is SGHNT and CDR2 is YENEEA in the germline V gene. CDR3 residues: CASSPGGWASYEQYF. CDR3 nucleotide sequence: TGTGCCAGCAGCCCCGGGGGCTGGGCCTCCTACGAGCAGTACTTC.

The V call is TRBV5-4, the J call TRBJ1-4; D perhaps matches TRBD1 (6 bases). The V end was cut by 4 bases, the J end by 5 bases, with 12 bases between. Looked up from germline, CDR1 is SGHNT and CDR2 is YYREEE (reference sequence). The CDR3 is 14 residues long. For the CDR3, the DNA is TGTGCCAGCAGCCTAAGGACAGAGAATGAAAAACTGTTTTTT. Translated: CASSLRTENEKLFF.

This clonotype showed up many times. The CDR3 coding sequence is TGTGCCACCAGCAGAGTACTCCAGTACAATGAGCAGTTCTTC. Its translation: CATSRVLQYNEQFF. This chain links TRBV15 with TRBJ2-1; D gene unclear. CDR3 size: 14 residues. V was clipped by 1 base and J by 4 bases, with 8 bases between them. Germline V lookup: CDR1 LNHNV, CDR2 YYDKDF (reference sequence).

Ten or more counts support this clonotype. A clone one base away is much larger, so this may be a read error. The CDR3 is CSARDRTSPATQYF. CDR3 DNA: TGCAGTGCTAGGGACCGGACTAGCCCAGCGACCCAGTACTTC. The J gene is TRBJ2-5, the V gene TRBV20-1, with 8 bases aligning to TRBD2. CDR3 size: 14 residues. Trimming at V came to 3 bases and at J to 7 bases, leaving 10 bases not matched to a gene. The V gene's germline CDR1 is DFQATT and CDR2 SNEGSKA (reference sequence).

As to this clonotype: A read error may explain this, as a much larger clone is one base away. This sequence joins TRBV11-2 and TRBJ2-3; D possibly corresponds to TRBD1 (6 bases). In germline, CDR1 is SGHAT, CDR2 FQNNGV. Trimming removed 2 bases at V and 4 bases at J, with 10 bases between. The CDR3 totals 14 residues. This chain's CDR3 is CASSLSGDADTQYF. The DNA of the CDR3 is TGTGCCAGCAGCTTATCAGGGGACGCAGATACGCAGTATTTT. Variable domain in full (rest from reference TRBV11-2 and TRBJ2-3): EAGVAQSPRYKIIEKRQSVAFWCNPISGHATLYWYQQILGQGPKLLIQFQNNGVVDDSQLPKDRFSAERLKGVDSTLKIQPAKLEDSAVYLCASSLSGDADTQYFGPGTRLTVL.

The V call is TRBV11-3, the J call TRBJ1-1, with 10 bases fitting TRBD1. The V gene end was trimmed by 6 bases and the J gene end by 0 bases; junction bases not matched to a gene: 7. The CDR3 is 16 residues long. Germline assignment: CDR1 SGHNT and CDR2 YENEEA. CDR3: CASRPGQGFMNTEAFF. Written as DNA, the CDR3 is TGTGCCAGCAGGCCGGGACAGGGGTTTATGAACACTGAAGCTTTCTTT.